These 23 T cell receptor beta chains came from one sample sequenced in a study of blood T cell repertoires in COVID-19. The data were produced by immunoSEQ multiplex PCR, yet TCRdb's version contains in-frame clones alone and is incomplete. The sample has approximately 250,000 clones, less than 90% seen once; the top ten hold about an eighth. The sample consisted of peripheral blood. The receptors were gathered from a woman aged 70-85 years with COVID-19, enrolled during active disease.

In its sample, this clone was seen once. This chain links TRBV5-1 with TRBJ1-3; no clear D gene. CDR1 SGHRS and CDR2 YFSETQ come from the germline V gene. V gave up 4 bases and J gave up 0 bases, with 17 bases separating them. CDR3 length: 17 amino acids. CDR3 in amino acids: CASSPVPGPSSGNTIYF. CDR3 sequence (DNA): TGCGCCAGCAGCCCTGTGCCAGGTCCGAGCTCTGGAAACACCATATATTTT. Full variable domain (missing parts from reference TRBV5-1 and TRBJ1-3): KAGVTQTPRYLIKTRGQQVTLSCSPISGHRSVSWYQQTPGQGLQFLFEYFSETQRNKGNFPGRFSGRQFSNSRSEMNVSTLELGDSALYLCASSPVPGPSSGNTIYFGEGSWLTVV.

The J gene is TRBJ2-1, the V gene TRBV9, with D possibly TRBD2 on 5 matching bases. The CDR3 loop spans 13 amino acids. Germline values: CDR1 SGDLS, CDR2 YYNGEE. Trimming cost V 6 bases and J 12 bases, with 19 bases left between them. The DNA of the CDR3 is TGTGCCAGCACCCCTGGCGGCGGGTCCTGGCAGTTCTTC. Its translation is CASTPGGGSWQFF.

The gene calls are TRBV28 and TRBJ1-5; tentative D call: TRBD1 (6 bases). Looked up from germline, CDR1 is MDHEN and CDR2 is SYDVKM. The CDR3 has 13 residues. Between the trimmed V and J ends, which lost 7 bases and 2 bases, there was a span of 9 bases. Here the CDR3 DNA reads TGTGCCAGCAACAGGGATCGCAATCAGCCCCAGCATTTT. Encoded protein: CASNRDRNQPQHF.

This sequence joins TRBV6-5 and TRBJ1-1; no definite D call. Germline values: CDR1 MNHEY, CDR2 SVGAGI. The CDR3 sequence is 15 residues long. The V end was cut by 2 bases, the J end by 3 bases, with 13 bases between. As DNA, the CDR3 is TGTGCCAGCAGTTACGGGGTTCGGGGTTACACTGAAGCTTTCTTT. It codes for CASSYGVRGYTEAFF.

The chain joins TRBV5-1 to TRBJ1-1, with D uncertain. In germline, CDR1 is SGHRS, CDR2 YFSETQ. CDR3 length equals 14 residues. With 1 base removed from V and 1 base from J, the gap between germline ends came to 8 bases. The CDR3 here is CASSLTEGNTEAFF. The CDR3 DNA reads TGCGCCAGCAGCTTGACCGAGGGGAACACTGAAGCTTTCTTT.

The chain combines TRBV29-1 with TRBJ2-1; 7 nucleotides align to TRBD1. V trimming: 4 bases; J trimming: 8 bases; junction bases outside the gene matches: 14. This CDR3 spans 15 amino acids. The germline gives CDR1 SQVTM, CDR2 ANQGSEA. This CDR3 reads CSVVDRSKRLDEQFF. The CDR3 region has the DNA TGCAGCGTTGTGGACAGGTCGAAACGTCTTGATGAGCAGTTCTTC.

This rearrangement joins TRBV29-1 to TRBJ2-1; the D is unclear. Germline V gene data show CDR1 as SQVTM and CDR2 as ANQGSEA. Trimming took 7 bases from V and 4 from J, leaving 14 bases between them. This CDR3 has 13 residues. The DNA for the CDR3 is TGCAGCGCCAAAGGAGAGGCATACAATGAGCAGTTCTTC. It specifies CSAKGEAYNEQFF.

The chain uses TRBV27 and TRBJ1-2, with 7 bases fitting TRBD1. Per germline, CDR1 MNHEY and CDR2 SMNVEV (reference sequence). V trimming: 5 bases; J trimming: 0 bases; junction bases outside the gene matches: 3. The length of the CDR3 is 14 residues. CDR3: CASSRDSPNYGYTF. CDR3 nucleotides: TGTGCCAGCAGTCGGGACAGTCCTAACTATGGCTACACCTTC.

The V gene is TRBV7-2, the J gene TRBJ2-5; tentative D call: TRBD2 (5 bases). The CDR3 extends over 14 amino acids. Germline V CDR1 and CDR2: SGHTA, FQGNSA. The V end was cut by 3 bases, the J end by 5 bases, with 13 bases between. The CDR3 is CASSFARERETQYF. DNA for the CDR3: TGTGCCAGCAGCTTCGCGAGGGAGAGGGAGACCCAGTACTTC.

Details on this clone: Germline and junction disagree at one end, which may indicate a read error. This chain joins TRBV10-1 and TRBJ1-1; D perhaps matches TRBD1 (5 bases). CDR1 and CDR2 from the germline V gene are WNHNN and SYGVQD (reference sequence). CDR3 length equals 15 residues. CDR3 DNA: TGCGCCAGCAGTGAGAGGAGGGGACTGAACTCTGAAGCTTTCTTT. It is translated as CASSERRGLNSEAFF.

The gene calls are TRBV24-1 and TRBJ2-7; TRBD1 might be the D (6 bases). CDR3 length: 16 residues. V was trimmed by 2 bases and J by 3 bases, leaving 16 bases between them. Germline CDR1 KGHDR, CDR2 SFDVKD. The CDR3 coding sequence is TGTGCCACCAGTGATTCCTACGACAGGCCCTTCTACGAGCAGTACTTC. Translating gives CATSDSYDRPFYEQYF.

The CDR3 protein is CASSLGHVNYGYTF. The CDR3 bases are TGCGCCAGCAGCTTGGGACACGTCAACTATGGCTACACCTTC. The V and J genes are TRBV5-1 and TRBJ1-2, with D hard to call. Looked up from germline, CDR1 is SGHRS and CDR2 is YFSETQ. CDR3 size: 14 residues. The V and J ends lost 0 bases and 2 bases respectively, with 8 bases between them.

This chain uses TRBV9 with TRBJ2-3; maybe TRBD2 (5 bases). The CDR3 is 13 amino acids. V was pared by 0 bases and J by 4 bases, with 6 bases between. Germline V gene sequence: CDR1 SGDLS, CDR2 YYNGEE. The CDR3: CASSVEGADTQYF. CDR3 in DNA: TGTGCCAGCAGCGTAGAGGGAGCAGATACGCAGTATTTT.

The gene calls are TRBV30 and TRBJ2-7, with TRBD2 matching over 8 bases. CDR3 length: 14 amino acids. Losses at the gene ends were 0 bases for V and 7 bases for J; bases not matched to a gene: 8. Germline CDR1 GTSNPN, CDR2 SVGIG (reference sequence). CDR3 bases: TGTGCCTGGAGTGTACGGGGCTCGGGGGGGGAGCAGTACTTC. Protein: CAWSVRGSGGEQYF.

This chain connects TRBV28 to TRBJ2-5; TRBD1 matches at 7 bases. Germline values: CDR1 MDHEN, CDR2 SYDVKM. CDR3 length equals 14 residues. The V segment lost 11 bases and the J segment 1 base; nucleotides outside the gene matches: 10. The CDR3 bases are TGTGCCGGGAAGGGACAGCTACGCCAAGAGACCCAGTACTTC. Protein sequence: CAGKGQLRQETQYF.

This chain joins TRBV4-1 and TRBJ1-4; D not resolved. The germline V gene has CDR1 MGHRA and CDR2 YSYEKL. The CDR3 has 16 amino acids. The V end lost 2 bases, the J end lost 4 bases, and 14 bases lay between the germline ends. Written as DNA, the CDR3 is TGCGCCAGCAGCCAACGCGTAGGAAGAGGTAATGAAAAACTGTTTTTT. Its protein product is CASSQRVGRGNEKLFF.

V is TRBV5-8 and J is TRBJ2-7; D is perhaps TRBD1 (5 bases). This CDR3 is built from 16 residues. The germline gives CDR1 SGHTS, CDR2 YDEGEE. V lost 4 bases and J 8 bases, leaving 25 bases between the germline ends. The CDR3 region has the DNA TGTGCCAGCAGCCAGGGTGGTAGGCGGCCGGTGGTCCAGCAGTACTTC. Protein product: CASSQGGRRPVVQQYF.

The chain carries TRBV3-1 (or the pseudogene TRBV3-2) and TRBJ2-7; possibly TRBD1 for D (5 bases). The V end lost 5 bases, the J end lost 3 bases, and 14 bases lay between the germline ends. CDR1 is LGHDT, CDR2 YNNKEL, per germline (reference sequence). The CDR3 is made up of 14 amino acids. CDR3 in amino acids: CASSLGPLGYEQYF. CDR3 nucleotide sequence: TGTGCCAGCAGCTTGGGGCCTCTTGGCTACGAGCAGTACTTC.

V is TRBV6-4 and J is TRBJ2-3, with 10 bases matching TRBD1. CDR3 size: 18 residues. With 2 bases clipped from V and 6 bases from J, the junction kept 14 bases outside the gene matches. Germline V gives CDR1 MRHNA, CDR2 SNTAGT. The CDR3 DNA reads as TGTGCCAGCAGTGACCTCCGATCCGGGACAGGGGAGTTGGATACGCAGTATTTT. Translating gives CASSDLRSGTGELDTQYF.

This chain links TRBV6-5 with TRBJ1-3, with D perhaps TRBD1 (6 bases). The CDR3 is 13 amino acids. Trimming stripped 10 bases from V and 1 base from J, with 11 bases between. Per the germline V gene, CDR1 is MNHEY and CDR2 is SVGAGI. CDR3 nucleotides: TGTGCCACCGCCCAGGGGTCTGGAAACACCATATATTTT. This translates into CATAQGSGNTIYF.

This rearrangement joins TRBV6-2 or TRBV6-3 to TRBJ2-1; D unclear. Germline CDR1 is MNHEY and CDR2 is SVGEGT. This CDR3 is 16 amino acids long. V lost 0 bases to trimming and J lost 6 bases, with 15 bases between them. The DNA for the CDR3 is TGTGCCAGCAGTTACTCCCGGCGGCCACGAGGCAATGAGCAGTTCTTC. It codes for CASSYSRRPRGNEQFF.

The chain joins TRBV19 to TRBJ1-5; D ambiguous. CDR3 length equals 13 residues. Germline V gene sequence: CDR1 LNHDA, CDR2 SQIVND (reference sequence). The ends were cut back, 6 bases at V and 0 bases at J, with 6 bases in the middle. The CDR3 spells CASRSYSNQPQHF. Here the CDR3 DNA reads TGTGCCAGTAGGAGTTATAGCAATCAGCCCCAGCATTTT.

The chain joins TRBV25-1 to TRBJ1-1; D may be TRBD1 (6 bases). Trimming shortened V by 11 bases and J by 10 bases, and 20 bases separated the two germline ends. The CDR3 has 12 residues. Germline V gene data show CDR1 as MGHDK and CDR2 as SYGVNS. The CDR3 DNA is TGTGCCGGGGGCCGGGGACAACGAGGAGCTTTCTTT. Protein: CAGGRGQRGAFF.